The 9 T cell receptor beta chains below were found in one sample sequenced in a study of immune heterogeneity within non-small cell lung tumors. Multiplex PCR relied on 32 V and 13 J primers to amplify TCR beta CDR3. Each CDR3 protein is one row after TCRdb ran MiXCR on the multiplex PCR reads. The sample contains around 5,000 distinct CDR3 sequences, around 33% of which appear only once. The authors used around 590 ng of bulk tumor genomic DNA per sample as template. Several biopsies per primary tumor, spaced far apart, were taken during surgery. Patients underwent curative surgery for untreated, newly diagnosed non-small cell lung cancer. Input material: lung tumor tissue. These TCRs come from a woman aged 50 to 65 with non-small cell lung cancer.

This clonotype is medium-sized within its sample. The chain recombines TRBV5-8 with TRBJ1-5; 7 nucleotides agree with TRBD1. The germline gives CDR1 SGHTS, CDR2 YDEGEE. V dropped 4 bases and J dropped 0; count of bases not matched to a gene: 13. The length of the CDR3 is 18 residues. The CDR3 spells CASSKTGTLGVSNQPQHF. DNA for the CDR3: TGTGCCAGCAGCAAGACAGGGACCCTGGGTGTTAGCAATCAGCCCCAGCATTTT.

As to this clonotype: A much more abundant neighbour one base away suggests this may be a read error. This chain links TRBV30 with TRBJ2-2; D not resolved. Germline-derived CDR1 and CDR2 are GTSNPN and SVGIG (reference sequence). The CDR3 covers 15 residues. CDR3 DNA: TGTACCTGGAGTGTAGACCAGCTAAACACCGGGGAGCTGTTTTTT. Protein sequence: CTWSVDQLNTGELFF.

This clonotype is deemed medium-sized (0.01 to 0.1%). The V call is TRBV20-1, the J call TRBJ2-1; weak D call: TRBD1 (6 bases). CDR3 size: 13 residues. The V gene lost 4 bases and the J gene lost 7 bases, with 14 bases spanning the gap. CDR1 is DFQATT and CDR2 is SNEGSKA in the germline V gene (reference sequence). CDR3 loop: CSATEQGWNEQFF. CDR3 DNA: TGCAGTGCTACCGAACAGGGTTGGAATGAGCAGTTCTTC.

This clonotype is medium-sized by share. The genes are TRBV20-1 and TRBJ2-1, with 8 bases matching TRBD2. The CDR3 is made up of 16 amino acids. J gave up 5 bases and V 4 bases, and 13 bases lay outside the gene matches. The germline CDR1 and CDR2 sequences are DFQATT and SNEGSKA (reference sequence). As DNA, the CDR3 is TGCAGTGCTACGTCTTCATGGCGGGAGGATCACAATGAGCAGTTCTTC. It codes for CSATSSWREDHNEQFF.

By share of the sample, this clonotype is medium-sized (0.01 to 0.1%). The rearrangement uses TRBV30 and TRBJ2-7; D ambiguous. V lost 2 bases to trimming and J lost 3 bases, with 8 bases between them. CDR1 and CDR2 (germline): GTSNPN, SVGIG (reference sequence). The CDR3 runs 12 residues. The CDR3 sequence: CAWSPLDYEQYF. The CDR3 region has the DNA TGTGCCTGGAGTCCCCTCGACTACGAGCAGTACTTC.

The J gene is TRBJ2-1, the V gene TRBV6-1, with 10 positions matching TRBD2. Germline CDR1 MNHNS, CDR2 SASEGT. CDR3 length: 15 amino acids. Unmatched junction bases numbered 7, after V lost 3 bases and J lost 8 bases. In DNA, the CDR3 is TGTGCCAGCAGTGACACTAGCGGGACGAGCGATGAGCAGTTCTTC. Protein: CASSDTSGTSDEQFF.

This clonotype rates as medium-sized. The V call is TRBV10-3, the J call TRBJ1-1; the D gene is possibly TRBD1 (6 bases). Germline V CDR1 and CDR2: ENHRY, SYGVKD. Trimming left V 4 bases short and J 5 bases short, with 11 bases between. This CDR3 region has 13 residues. DNA of the CDR3: TGTGCCATCAGTGGGGGGGGCGAAACTGAAGCTTTCTTT. It codes for CAISGGGETEAFF.

This clonotype qualifies as medium-sized (0.01 to 0.1%). The rearrangement links TRBV28 to TRBJ2-1; TRBD2 aligns across 11 bases. CDR3 size: 16 residues. Germline CDR1 MDHEN, CDR2 SYDVKM. V shed 3 bases and J 5 bases; nucleotides not matched to a gene: 6. CDR3 bases: TGTGCCAGCAGTTTTAGCGGGAGGGCCTTCGACAATGAGCAGTTCTTC. As protein: CASSFSGRAFDNEQFF.

The V call is TRBV6-1, the J call TRBJ1-1; the D is unclear. Germline loops: CDR1 MNHNS, CDR2 SASEGT. V was trimmed by 5 bases and J by 2 bases, leaving 9 bases between them. The CDR3 sequence is 13 residues long. In nucleotides, the CDR3 is TGTGCCAGCAGTCGCGCGCTTAACACTGAAGCTTTCTTT. Translated, it gives CASSRALNTEAFF.